This entry concerns a single T cell receptor (beta chain). TCRdb reprocessed the 5' RACE reads with MiXCR, giving one entry per CDR3 protein. The sample holds approximately 490,000 distinct CDR3 sequences, around 22% seen once. The record originates from a study of identical twins. J was trimmed by 9 bases and V by 5 bases; bases with no gene match: 13. The V gene's germline CDR1 is SGHTA and CDR2 FQGNSA. This CDR3 has 16 residues. The sample also formed part of further work on yellow fever vaccine responses in identical twins.

The sequencing input was CD4+ T cells sorted from blood. The receptor's source is a woman under 30 in good health. The V gene is TRBV7-2, the J gene TRBJ2-5; 12 bases line up with TRBD2. The CDR3 reads CASSGLPGLAGAAQYF. In nucleotides, the CDR3 is TGTGCCAGCAGCGGTCTTCCGGGACTAGCGGGCGCGGCCCAGTACTTC.